Below, one T cell receptor (beta chain) is given with its context. This sample is part of a study of chemoradiotherapy in HPV16-positive cancers. This table comes from immunoSEQ multiplex PCR, and its TCRdb copy is limited to in-frame clones, with some not included. The sample shows about 16,000 clones, 60% to 80% of them seen only once. The CDR3 contains 16 residues. V was cut by 2 bases and J by 3 bases, with 16 bases left in between. Germline V gene data show CDR1 as MDHEN and CDR2 as SYDVKM. The chain couples TRBV28 to TRBJ1-2; the D is unclear. Source: tumor tissue, taken from a patient who underwent chemoradiotherapy. This receptor was identified in a human donor with HPV-associated anogenital cancer. CDR3 nucleotides: TGTGCCAGCAGTTTAGGCGGGCGACGGGGTGACTATGGCTACACCTTC. Amino acid sequence: CASSLGGRRGDYGYTF.